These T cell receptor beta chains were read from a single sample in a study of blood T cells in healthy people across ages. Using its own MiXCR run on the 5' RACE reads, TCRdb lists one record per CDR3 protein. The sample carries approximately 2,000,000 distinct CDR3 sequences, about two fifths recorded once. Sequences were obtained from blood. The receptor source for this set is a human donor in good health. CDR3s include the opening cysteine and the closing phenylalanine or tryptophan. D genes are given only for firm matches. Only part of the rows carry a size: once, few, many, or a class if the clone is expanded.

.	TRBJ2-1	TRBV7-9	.	CASSLEGLGNEQFF	TGTGCCAGCAGCTTGGAGGGGCTCGGGAATGAGCAGTTCTTC
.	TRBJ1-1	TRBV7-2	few	CASSLTGSKAFF	TGTGCCAGCAGCCTAACAGGGTCGAAGGCTTTCTTT
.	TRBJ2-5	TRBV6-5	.	CASSLRDPRVEQYF	TGTGCCAGCAGTTTACGGGACCCTCGGGTGGAGCAGTACTTC
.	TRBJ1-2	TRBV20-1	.	CSASRVWGSYGYTF	TGCAGTGCTAGTAGGGTTTGGGGTAGCTATGGCTACACCTTC
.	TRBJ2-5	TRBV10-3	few	CAISDVGRETQYF	TGTGCCATCAGTGATGTGGGCCGAGAGACCCAGTACTTC
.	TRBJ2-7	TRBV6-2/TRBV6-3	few	CASSSNRVEQYF	TGTGCCAGCAGTTCAAACAGGGTCGAGCAGTACTTC
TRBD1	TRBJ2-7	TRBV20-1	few	CSAPARTGGYEQYF	TGCAGTGCCCCCGCCAGGACAGGGGGGTACGAGCAGTACTTC
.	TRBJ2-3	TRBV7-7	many	CASSLAYRDTQYF	TGTGCTAGCAGCTTAGCGTATAGGGATACGCAGTATTTT
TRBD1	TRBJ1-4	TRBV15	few	CATSRGQGIEGEKLFF	TGTGCCACCAGCAGAGGACAGGGCATTGAAGGAGAAAAACTGTTTTTT
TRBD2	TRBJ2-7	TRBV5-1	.	CASSLVGASGGAEQYF	TGCGCCAGCAGCTTGGTAGGTGCTAGCGGGGGGGCCGAGCAGTACTTC
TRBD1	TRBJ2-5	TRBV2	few	CATCQQGTKETQYF	TGTGCCACCTGCCAACAGGGGACAAAAGAGACCCAGTACTTC
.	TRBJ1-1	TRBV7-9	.	CASSRGSGCTEAFF	TGTGCCAGCTCGAGGGGGAGTGGGTGCACTGAAGCTTTCTTT
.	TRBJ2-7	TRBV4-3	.	CASSQDPRDLFYEQYF	TGCGCCAGCAGCCAAGATCCCCGAGACTTATTCTACGAGCAGTACTTC